These T cell receptor beta chains were read from a single sample in a study of OX40 agonist ivuxolimab in advanced cancers. Generated by immunoSEQ multiplex PCR, the TCRdb table keeps only in-frame clones and is missing some. The repertoire has 60,000 to 85,000 clones, 87% of them found once; the top ten carry about 0.57%. This specimen consisted of CD4+ or CD8+ T cells sorted from blood, obtained in a trial of the OX40 agonist ivuxolimab. The source is an adult with an advanced solid tumor such as melanoma, head and neck, liver or kidney cancer. The CDR3 runs from the conserved cysteine through the conserved F or W.

>TRBJ1-1|TRBV6-6
CASSYSKSLEAFF
>TRBJ2-3|TRBV9
CASSSDDTQYF
>TRBJ1-2|TRBV19
CASSIDLFGQGADGYTF
>TRBJ1-2|TRBV30
CAWSPGPNYGYTF
>TRBJ2-7|TRBV9
CASSVDLGSYEQYF
>TRBJ1-2|TRBV7-2
CASSLGREQGHGYTF
>TRBJ1-1|TRBV2
CASSSAGGRNTEAFF
>TRBJ2-7|TRBV18
CASSPEGVSYEQYF
>TRBJ1-4|TRBV5-6
CASSLVGTGAGEKLFF
>TRBJ1-2|TRBV6-1
CASSPTEDYGYTF
>TRBJ1-2|TRBV18
CASSPGDRDYGYTF
>TRBJ2-5|TRBV5-1
CASSLLRGDSQETQYF
>TRBJ1-2|TRBV5-1
CASSYDQGSHTF
>TRBJ1-1|TRBV18
CASSPLREGPPSGTEAFF
>TRBJ2-7|TRBV7-8
CASSSTGSSYEQYF
>TRBJ1-3|TRBV11-3
CASSLGPASGNTIYF
>TRBJ1-2|TRBV4-2
CASSQDRKGTGSSNRDTF
>TRBJ2-7|TRBV5-1
CASSLRRGSYEQYF
>TRBJ2-7|TRBV5-1
CASSSERRSYEQYF
>TRBJ2-7|TRBV11-2
CASSALGGKQQYF
>TRBJ2-7|TRBV6-1
CASSEALWGPQEQYF
>TRBJ1-2|TRBV18
CASSPSVPGTANYGYTF
>TRBJ1-1|TRBV5-1
CASSLGGTTEAFF
>TRBJ1-6|TRBV28
CASSLGVGSGFNSPLHF
>TRBJ2-3|TRBV4-3
CASSQVYAGAGSDTQYF
>TRBJ2-1|TRBV7-9
CASSPTGTLYNEQFF
>TRBJ1-1|TRBV12-5
CASGLAENTEAFF
>TRBJ1-4|TRBV5-1
CASSLEAPDFNEKLFF
>TRBJ2-2|TRBV27
CASSSGGGIFTGELFF
>TRBJ1-5|TRBV30
CAWSAGGWNQPQHF
>TRBJ2-3|TRBV5-1
CASSLALSGIKDTQYF
>TRBJ2-2|TRBV2
CASSSDRTNTGELFF
>TRBJ1-5|TRBV6-5
CASSFQGRNQPQHF
>TRBJ2-7|TRBV18
CASSPQPRLSEQYF
>TRBJ1-2|TRBV6-6
CASSYEARYGYTF
>TRBJ1-6|TRBV28
CASSLGTGVRVRYNSPLHF
>TRBJ2-1|TRBV27
CASSSLPSGPRGIGQFF
>TRBJ2-5|TRBV19
CASSINPRETQYF
>TRBJ1-1|TRBV6-5
CASSYNGLSFTEAFF
>TRBJ1-2|TRBV7-2
CASSFYRVANYGYTF
>TRBJ2-1|TRBV6-5
CASSLRLANHEQFF
>TRBJ1-6|TRBV7-8
CASTHSNDSPLHF
>TRBJ2-3|TRBV19
CATTPGRNTDTQYF
>TRBJ2-3|TRBV4-3
CASSQDTGAEDTQYF
>TRBJ1-6|TRBV6-6
CASSRTGQIYSPLHF
>TRBJ2-7|TRBV4-1
CASSQAYNGPPSYEQYF
>TRBJ1-4|TRBV18
CASSPGTGEKEKLFF
>TRBJ2-7|TRBV7-2
CASSLTSGAYEQYF
>TRBJ2-7|TRBV28
CASSFGGSEGSEQYF
>TRBJ2-5|TRBV7-7
CASSLAGGTQYF
>TRBJ1-2|TRBV19
CASSMGQANYGYTF
>TRBJ2-2|TRBV27
CASSLSGGAYTGELFF
>TRBJ2-4|TRBV12-5
CASGLGPGTGKNIQYF